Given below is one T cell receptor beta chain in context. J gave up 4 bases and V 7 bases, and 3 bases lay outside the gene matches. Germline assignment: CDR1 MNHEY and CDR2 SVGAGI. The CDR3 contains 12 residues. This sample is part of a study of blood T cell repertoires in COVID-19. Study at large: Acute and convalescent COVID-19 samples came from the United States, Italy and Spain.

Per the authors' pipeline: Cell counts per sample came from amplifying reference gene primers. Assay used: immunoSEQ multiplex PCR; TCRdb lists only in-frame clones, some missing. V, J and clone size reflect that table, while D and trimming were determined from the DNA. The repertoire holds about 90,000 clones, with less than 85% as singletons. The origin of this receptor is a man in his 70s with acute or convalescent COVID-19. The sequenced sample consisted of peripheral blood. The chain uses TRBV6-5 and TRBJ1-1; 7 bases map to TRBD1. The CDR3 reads CASNNRGTEAFF. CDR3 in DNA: TGTGCCAGCAACAACAGGGGCACTGAAGCTTTCTTT.